Listed here are 3 T cell receptor beta chains from one sample, sequenced in a study of T cells in localized non-small cell lung cancer. TCRdb's table, derived via immunoSEQ multiplex PCR, lists solely in-frame clones and lacks some. The sample lists more than 70,000 clones; 84% were seen once. The sample consisted of peripheral blood, taken before any cancer treatment. The receptor source for this set is a man between 40 and 75 years old with stage I lung adenocarcinoma.

This clone has just a few counts. The chain couples TRBV18 to TRBJ2-7, with D perhaps matching TRBD1 (6 bases). The germline V gene encodes CDR1 KGHSH and CDR2 LQKENI. V lost 3 bases and J lost 4, with 13 bases in between. The CDR3 spans 14 residues. CDR3 sequence reads: CASSPGWTDYEQYF. As DNA, the CDR3 is TGTGCCAGCTCACCGGGGTGGACAGATTACGAGCAGTACTTC.

The V call is TRBV27, the J call TRBJ1-1; 9 nucleotides agree with TRBD1. With 0 bases clipped from V and 4 bases from J, the junction kept 0 bases outside the gene matches. CDR1 and CDR2 (germline): MNHEY, SMNVEV (reference sequence). CDR3 length equals 14 residues. CDR3 in amino acids: CASSLSTGGTEAFF. The CDR3 DNA is TGTGCCAGCAGTTTATCGACAGGGGGCACTGAAGCTTTCTTT.

V gene TRBV2 combines with J gene TRBJ2-1; TRBD1 agrees at 12 bases. The CDR3 has 15 residues. Unmatched junction bases numbered 5, after V lost 4 bases and J lost 7 bases. Germline CDR1 and CDR2: SNHLY and FYNNEI. CDR3 loop: CASSGEGQGANEQFF. The DNA for the CDR3 is TGTGCCAGCAGTGGGGAGGGACAGGGGGCGAATGAGCAGTTCTTC.